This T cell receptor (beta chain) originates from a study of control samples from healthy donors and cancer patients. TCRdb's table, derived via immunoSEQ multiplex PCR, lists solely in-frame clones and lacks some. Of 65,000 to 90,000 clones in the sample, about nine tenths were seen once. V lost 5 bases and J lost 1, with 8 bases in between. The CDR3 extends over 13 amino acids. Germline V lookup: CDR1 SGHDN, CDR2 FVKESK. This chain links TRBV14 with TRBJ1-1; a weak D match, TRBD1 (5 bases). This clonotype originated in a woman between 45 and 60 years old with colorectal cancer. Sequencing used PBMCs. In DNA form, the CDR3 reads TGTGCCAGCAGCAGGGACCCGAACACTGAAGCTTTCTTT. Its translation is CASSRDPNTEAFF.